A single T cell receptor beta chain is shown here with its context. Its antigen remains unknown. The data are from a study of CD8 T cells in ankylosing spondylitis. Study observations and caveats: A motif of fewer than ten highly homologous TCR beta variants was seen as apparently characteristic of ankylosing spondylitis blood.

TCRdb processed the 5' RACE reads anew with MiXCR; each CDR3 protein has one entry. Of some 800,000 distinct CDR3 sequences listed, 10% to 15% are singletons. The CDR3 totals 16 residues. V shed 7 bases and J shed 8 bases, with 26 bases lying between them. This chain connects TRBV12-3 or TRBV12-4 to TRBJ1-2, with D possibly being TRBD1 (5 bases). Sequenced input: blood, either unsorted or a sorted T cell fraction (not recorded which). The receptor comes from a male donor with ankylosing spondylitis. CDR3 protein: CASTPFDWGNPSGYTF. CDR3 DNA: TGTGCCAGCACACCATTCGATTGGGGGAACCCCAGCGGCTACACCTTC.